This TCR beta chain was sequenced during a study of T-cell memory formation after mild COVID-19. Notes on the study in general: Mainly in CM and EM were contracting CD4+ clones; CD8+ were in EMRA.

TCRdb fed the 5' RACE reads into MiXCR, producing one record per CDR3 protein. The sample gives under 600,000 distinct CDR3 sequences, less than 25% of which show up once; roughly 8.1% is in the top ten. This clonotype was counted a few times. Its specificity is unknown. Sequencing was done on a sample of PBMCs or a T cell subset sorted from them (not recorded which). This receptor was taken from an adult woman who had mild COVID-19 (a few samples of this study predate the infection). Cell type and time point are not known.

The CDR3 loop reads CASSQVPAGTGGYEQYF. CDR3 coding DNA: TGTGCCAGCAGCCAAGTACCCGCCGGGACAGGGGGATACGAGCAGTACTTC. The J gene is TRBJ2-7, the V gene TRBV4-2, with 11 bases lining up with TRBD1. From germline, CDR1 is LGHNA and CDR2 YNFKEQ. The CDR3 is made up of 17 amino acids. Trimming took 1 base from V and 4 from J; bases not matched to a gene: 9.